This TCR beta chain was captured in a study of T cell responses to AZD1222 COVID-19 vaccine. The study, taken as a whole, reports: Most donors were white British and more were female, and clonal diversity was possibly underestimated. No repertoire was sampled before or during the peak T cell response, only after it.

Libraries were prepared by immunoSEQ multiplex PCR; TCRdb keeps only in-frame clonotypes and omits some of them. The sample holds roughly 200,000 clones, roughly nine tenths seen once. On this clone itself: No antigen is known for it.

Trimming shortened V by 7 bases and J by 3 bases, and 13 bases separated the two germline ends. The germline V gene has CDR1 MNHEY and CDR2 SVGAGI. The CDR3 has 13 amino acids. This chain connects TRBV6-5 to TRBJ2-7, with D perhaps matching TRBD1 or TRBD2 (6 bases each). Sequenced here: peripheral blood, sampled 28 days after the second AZD1222 dose. The receptor comes from an adult who received the AZD1222 COVID-19 vaccine. The CDR3 is CASKRGVGYEQYF. As DNA, the CDR3 is TGTGCCAGCAAAAGGGGGGTGGGCTACGAGCAGTACTTC.